Described below is a single T cell receptor (beta chain) sequence and its context. The table lists this clone with many counts. Its antigen remains unidentified. Base qualities are not at hand, and no much larger clone is one base apart. The sample originates from a study of blood T cell repertoires in COVID-19 (dated by TCRdb to the early 2020s). For the wider study: The collaborator samples originated in the United States, Italy and Spain and spanned the acute and convalescent phases of COVID-19. The prospective study material was composed of cDNA or gDNA derived from T cells, B-cell-depleted T cells, or PBMCs. The repertoires were released in a freely available public database intended as a resource for research on the immune response to SARS-CoV-2. Where available, HLA class I and class II types were taken from metadata supplied by the sample provider and were not determined by assay-based typing. Subjects who had been exposed to COVID-19, were actively infected with it, or had recovered from it provided the deeply sampled blood TCRbeta repertoires that made up the dataset. Nearly every sample came with metadata listing a de-identified subject ID, COVID-19 status, age in years and sex. The samples were drawn from the first 160 participants of the ongoing ImmuneRACE study and from over a thousand subjects provided by 6 global collaborators.

Whole blood was collected in K2EDTA tubes by collaborating institutions according to the institutions' own protocols. Collaborator samples were shipped for TCRbeta analysis as frozen whole blood, isolated PBMCs, or DNA extracted from either sample type. What the research found in general, with its limitations: Clinical and demographic metadata were provided uncurated, with the amount varying by source and participant.

CDR1 and CDR2 (MNHEY, SMNVEV) derive from the germline V gene (reference sequence). Compared with germline, V lacks 8 bases and J lacks 2 bases; bases without a gene match: 10. The CDR3 contains 15 residues, cysteine and phenylalanine counted. The retained sequence is limited to the CDR3, 45 bases, with the frame set at the first base. TCRbeta CDR3 regions were amplified from genomic DNA by means of the immunoSEQ Assay, a bias-controlled multiplex PCR. The source study handled its data this way. The number of nucleated cells in each sample was estimated from the amplification of reference gene primers within the assay. To quantify the absolute abundance of each unique TCRbeta CDR3 rearrangement, sequence reads were collapsed and filtered. Productive Simpson clonality was computed per sample as the square root of Simpson's diversity index over productive rearrangements. Sourced from immuneACCESS, this table was stored by TCRdb with only in-frame sequences that have V and J called. A share of the clones is absent; for the studies checked, an unresolved V gene accounts for under half, and the remainder has no known explanation. Clone size and V and J calls were adopted from that table, with D and trimming inferred from the DNA. This sample gives about 250,000 clones in total; more than 80% of them show up just once. The ten largest clones capture around 6% of the sample.

This receptor was obtained from a human donor in a cohort sampled during active COVID-19. The sequence links TRBV27 to TRBJ2-7, with 9 bases matching TRBD1. The sample taken for sequencing was peripheral blood. The nucleotide sequence is given as TGTGCCAGCGGATCCCTAGGGACAGGGACCTACGAGCAGTACTTC. Its coded protein is CASGSLGTGTYEQYF.